Many counts were recorded for the clone carrying this T cell receptor beta chain. The antigen is undetermined. This specimen belongs to a study of T cells in Graves' hyperthyroidism and ophthalmopathy. The overall study: Staff took peripheral blood when the initial diagnosis was made, before any treatment began.

Hyperthyroidism patients were newly diagnosed, had disease duration under 2 months, and were aged 18 to 65 years. Diagnostic assessment was based on clinical symptoms, serum thyroxine and TRAb, thyroid ultrasound and orbital computed tomography. Amplification targeted TCR beta CDR3 regions from RNA transcripts. The TCR CDR3 was amplified in a first-round RT-PCR using the HTBI primer set. Each CDR3 protein is one row after TCRdb ran MiXCR on the multiplex PCR reads. The repertoire consists of 150,000 or so distinct CDR3 sequences, with about 20% occurring once and the leading ten covering 60% to 80%. General study points: Ophthalmopathy was told apart from stable hyperthyroidism by a 13 V-J model.

The sequence was obtained from a woman in her forties or fifties with Graves' hyperthyroidism that later progressed to Graves' ophthalmopathy. The sample taken for sequencing was blood.

Here the CDR3 reads CASSLLTGKGYEQYF. The CDR3 nucleotides read TGTGCCAGCAGTTTATTGACAGGGAAAGGCTACGAGCAGTACTTC. The chain links TRBV28 to TRBJ2-7, with 7 bases that match TRBD1. Unmatched junction bases numbered 6, after V lost 1 base and J lost 3 bases. CDR3 size: 15 residues. Looked up from germline, CDR1 is MDHEN and CDR2 is SYDVKM.